This TCR beta chain was sequenced in a study of CD8 T cells in ankylosing spondylitis. With molecular barcodes, quantitative 5'-RACE was used to make the TCR beta libraries. A single record per CDR3 protein comes from TCRdb applying MiXCR to the 5' RACE reads. The sample carries fewer than 500,000 distinct CDR3 sequences, approximately 26% recorded once. Findings of the study overall: Blood of patients with ankylosing spondylitis appeared to be characterized by a TCR beta motif of about 8 highly homologous variants. Disease-associated clonotypes exhibited CD8+ identity and were relatively infrequent in peripheral blood. From matched ankylosing spondylitis synovial fluid, disease-linked clones were reportedly recovered at significantly enriched levels.

The CDR3 is made up of 16 amino acids. Trimming shortened V by 3 bases and J by 7 bases, and 16 bases separated the two germline ends. A remark on this clonotype: Its antigen is unidentified.

The receptor was isolated from a male donor with ankylosing spondylitis. The chain is built from TRBV12-3 or TRBV12-4 and TRBJ1-6; D not resolved. The source material was blood, either unsorted or a sorted T cell fraction (not recorded which). Here the CDR3 reads CASSFQTGLRNSPLHF. CDR3 nucleotide sequence: TGTGCCAGCAGTTTCCAAACCGGGCTAAGGAATTCACCCCTCCACTTT.